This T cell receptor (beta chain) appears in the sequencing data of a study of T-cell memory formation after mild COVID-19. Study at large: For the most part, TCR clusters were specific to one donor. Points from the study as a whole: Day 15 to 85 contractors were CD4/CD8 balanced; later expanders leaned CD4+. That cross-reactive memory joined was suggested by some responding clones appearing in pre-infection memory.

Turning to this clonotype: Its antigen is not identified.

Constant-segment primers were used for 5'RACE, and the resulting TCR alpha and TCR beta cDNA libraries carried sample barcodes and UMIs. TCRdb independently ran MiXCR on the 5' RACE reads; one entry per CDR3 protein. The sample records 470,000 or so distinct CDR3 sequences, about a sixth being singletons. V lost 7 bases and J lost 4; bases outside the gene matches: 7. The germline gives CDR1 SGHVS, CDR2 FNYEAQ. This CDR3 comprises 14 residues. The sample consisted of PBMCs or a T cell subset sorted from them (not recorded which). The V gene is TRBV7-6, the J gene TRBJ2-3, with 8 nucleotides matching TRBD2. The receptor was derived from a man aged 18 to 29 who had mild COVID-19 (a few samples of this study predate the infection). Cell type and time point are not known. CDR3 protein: CASNLNGGADTQYF. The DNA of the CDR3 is TGTGCCAGCAATCTGAACGGGGGGGCAGATACGCAGTATTTT.